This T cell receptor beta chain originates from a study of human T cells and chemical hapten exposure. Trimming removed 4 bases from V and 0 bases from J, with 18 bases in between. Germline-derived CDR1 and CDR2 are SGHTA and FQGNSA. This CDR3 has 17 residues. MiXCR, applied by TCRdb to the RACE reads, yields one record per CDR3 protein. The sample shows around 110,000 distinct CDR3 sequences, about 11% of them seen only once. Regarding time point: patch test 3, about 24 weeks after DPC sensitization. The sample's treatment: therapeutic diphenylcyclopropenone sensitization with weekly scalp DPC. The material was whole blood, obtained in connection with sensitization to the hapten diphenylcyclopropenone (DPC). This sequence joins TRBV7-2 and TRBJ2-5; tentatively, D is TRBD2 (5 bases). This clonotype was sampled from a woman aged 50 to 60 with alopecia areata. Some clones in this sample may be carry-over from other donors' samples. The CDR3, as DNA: TGTGCCAGCAGCTCTTTACGCCCAACGGGGAACCAAGAGACCCAGTACTTC. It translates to CASSSLRPTGNQETQYF.